The clone carrying this TCR beta chain has just a few counts. The V gene lost 2 bases and the J gene lost 6 bases, with 11 bases spanning the gap. The CDR3 consists of 14 residues. The germline gives CDR1 MDHEN, CDR2 SYDVKM. Original data processing: Reference gene primer amplification in the assay estimated nucleated cell counts. TCRdb keeps only in-frame clones here, not all; method: immunoSEQ multiplex PCR. V and J calls plus clone size are reproduced from that table; the DNA served to infer D and trimming. This sample has about 59,000 clones, with less than 80% found just once. This sample stems from a study of blood T cell repertoires in COVID-19. Study in general: Acute-phase and convalescent COVID-19 samples originated in the United States, Italy and Spain. PBMCs, B-cell-depleted T cells, or T cells were the source of the cDNA or gDNA that made up the material.

The chain joins TRBV28 to TRBJ1-5; unclear D gene. This clonotype was obtained from a human donor in a cohort sampled during active COVID-19. Sequencing was carried out using peripheral blood. The CDR3 sequence: CASSLGSAGQPQHF. The CDR3 DNA sequence: TGTGCCAGCAGTTTAGGATCAGCAGGTCAGCCCCAGCATTTT.